The present TCR beta chain was sequenced within a study of PD-1 blockade in classical Hodgkin lymphoma. Study-wide points: Patients with a complete response exhibited baseline diversity comparable to newly diagnosed patients. By C4D1, diversity of CD4+ TCRs had risen significantly, whereas that of CD8+ TCRs had not.

As for this clone: Its antigen is unidentified.

Generated by immunoSEQ multiplex PCR, the TCRdb table keeps only in-frame clones and is missing some. The data show approximately 160,000 clones, around 84% seen once. With no exception, relapse followed autologous stem cell transplantation in all patients, and brentuximab vedotin exposure varied. Trimming shortened V by 8 bases and J by 0 bases, and 9 bases separated the two germline ends. Per the germline V gene, CDR1 is ENHRY and CDR2 is SYGVKD. CDR3 length equals 13 residues. The sequencing used peripheral blood mononuclear cells (PBMCs), collected before the second cycle of nivolumab. The chain uses TRBV10-3 and TRBJ2-3, with D hard to call. This TCR was sampled from a human donor with classical Hodgkin lymphoma. This CDR3 reads CAIGTTSTDTQYF. CDR3 sequence (DNA): TGTGCCATCGGCACTACTAGCACAGATACGCAGTATTTT.